Sequencing of this T cell receptor beta chain was carried out in a study of blood T cells in healthy people across ages. Together with a sample-barcoded 5' primer, a J-beta primer mix was included in a second PCR lasting about 6 to 11 cycles. From the 5' RACE reads, TCRdb called clonotypes with MiXCR, one entry per CDR3 protein. The data show some 760,000 distinct CDR3 sequences, roughly 25% seen once. Study-level findings and limits: Age brought a roughly linear fall in TCR beta diversity measured per million T cells.

V was pared by 5 bases and J by 2 bases, with 17 bases between. From germline, CDR1 is MNHEY and CDR2 SMNVEV (reference sequence). The CDR3 is 16 amino acids. Healthy Caucasian individuals from Russia aged 6 to 90 served as donors. As for this clonotype: Its antigen is currently unknown.

Separately, the same data were catalogued under a study of T cells of mothers and their children.

The sample consisted of blood. The chain employs TRBV27 and TRBJ2-3; D remains ambiguous. The receptor's source is a boy aged 5-17 years in good health. CDR3 amino acids: CASSPLISSATDTQYF. The CDR3, as DNA: TGTGCCAGCAGTCCATTAATCTCTTCCGCCACAGATACGCAGTATTTT.